This T cell receptor beta chain was identified during a study of blood T cells in healthy people across ages. PBMCs numbering at least 6 million were isolated per sample. It was with a sample-barcoded 5' primer and a J-beta primer mix that a second PCR of about 6 to 12 cycles was run. Via MiXCR, TCRdb re-called the 5' RACE reads, giving one row per CDR3 protein. The sample records some 1.5 million distinct CDR3 sequences, approximately 28% being singletons. This clonotype was observed a handful of times. Sequencing was performed on blood. This receptor was taken from a woman aged 30 to 39 in good health.

CDR3 sequence: CASLREVHQETQYF. The CDR3 DNA is TGTGCCAGCTTAAGGGAGGTTCACCAAGAGACCCAGTACTTC. V is TRBV12-3 or TRBV12-4 and J is TRBJ2-5; possibly TRBD2 for D (6 bases). This CDR3 region has 14 residues. Trimming took off 8 bases at V and 0 bases at J, with 13 bases between the two ends.